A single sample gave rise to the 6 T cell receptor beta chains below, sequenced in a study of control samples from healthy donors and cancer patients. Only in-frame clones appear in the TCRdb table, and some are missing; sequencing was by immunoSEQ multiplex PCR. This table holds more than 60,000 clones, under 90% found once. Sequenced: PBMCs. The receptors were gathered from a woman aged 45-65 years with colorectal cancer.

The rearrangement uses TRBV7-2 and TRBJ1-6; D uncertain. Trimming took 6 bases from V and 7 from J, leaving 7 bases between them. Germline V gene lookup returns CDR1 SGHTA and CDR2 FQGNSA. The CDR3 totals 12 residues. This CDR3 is CASSRGNSPLHF. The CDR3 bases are TGTGCCAGCAGTCGAGGGAATTCACCCCTCCACTTT.

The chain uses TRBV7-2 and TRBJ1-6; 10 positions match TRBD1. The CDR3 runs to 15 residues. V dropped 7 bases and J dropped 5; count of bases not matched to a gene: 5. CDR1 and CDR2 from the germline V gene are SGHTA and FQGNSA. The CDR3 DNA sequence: TGTGCCAGCACCTGGGACAGGGGAAATAATTCACCCCTCCACTTT. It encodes CASTWDRGNNSPLHF.

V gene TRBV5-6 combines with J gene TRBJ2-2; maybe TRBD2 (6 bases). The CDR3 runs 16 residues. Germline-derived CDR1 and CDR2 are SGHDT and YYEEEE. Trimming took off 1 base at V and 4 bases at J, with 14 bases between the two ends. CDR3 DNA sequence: TGTGCCAGCAGCTTGAGGGACGGCGGGGTCACCGGGGAGCTGTTTTTT. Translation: CASSLRDGGVTGELFF.

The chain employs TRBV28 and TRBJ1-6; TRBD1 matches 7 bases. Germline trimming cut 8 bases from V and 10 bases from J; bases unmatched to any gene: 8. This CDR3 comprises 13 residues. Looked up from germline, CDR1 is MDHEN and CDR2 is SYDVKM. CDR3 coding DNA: TGTGCCAGCGGGGACAGCCACGGGTCACCCCTCCACTTT. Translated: CASGDSHGSPLHF.

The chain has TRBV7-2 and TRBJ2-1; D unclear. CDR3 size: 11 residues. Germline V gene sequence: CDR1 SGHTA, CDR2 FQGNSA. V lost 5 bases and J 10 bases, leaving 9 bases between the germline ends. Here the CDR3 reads CASSPHGEQFF. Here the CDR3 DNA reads TGTGCCAGCAGCCCTCACGGAGAGCAGTTCTTC.

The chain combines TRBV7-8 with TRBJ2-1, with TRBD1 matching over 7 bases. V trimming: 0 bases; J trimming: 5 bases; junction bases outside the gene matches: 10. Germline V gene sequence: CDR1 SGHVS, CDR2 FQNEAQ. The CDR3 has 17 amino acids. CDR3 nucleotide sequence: TGTGCCAGCAGCTTAGCGCGTCGGCAGGGGGTACACAATGAGCAGTTCTTC. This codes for CASSLARRQGVHNEQFF. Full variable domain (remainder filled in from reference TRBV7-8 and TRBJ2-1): GAGVSQSPRYKVAKRGQDVALRCDPISGHVSLFWYQQALGQGPEFLTYFQNEAQLDKSGLPSDRFFAERPEGSVSTLKIQRTQQEDSAVYLCASSLARRQGVHNEQFFGPGTRLTVL.